A selection of T cell receptor beta chains follows, all from one sample in a study of identical twins. Using its own MiXCR run on the 5' RACE reads, TCRdb lists one record per CDR3 protein. In the table there are 600,000 to 850,000 distinct CDR3 sequences, 15% to 20% of which are singletons. The sample also formed part of further work on T cells expressing NK-cell markers.

Sequenced: PBMCs. Source of these receptors: a woman aged 18-35 years in good health. Both conserved end residues are part of each CDR3. The D gene is left open where the match is weak. Only some rows state a clone size, as once, few, many or a class for expanded clones.

size: -; D: -; V: TRBV5-1; J: TRBJ2-1; CDR3: CASSLSLARYEQFF; DNA: TGCGCCAGCAGCTTGAGTCTAGCTAGATATGAGCAGTTCTTC
size: few; D: -; V: TRBV29-1; J: TRBJ1-1; CDR3: CSVGGNEAFF; DNA: TGCAGCGTTGGAGGCAATGAAGCTTTCTTT
size: few; D: -; V: TRBV5-1; J: TRBJ2-1; CDR3: CASSPLTGGVYEQFF; DNA: TGCGCCAGCAGCCCCCTCACAGGGGGGGTTTATGAGCAGTTCTTC
size: few; D: TRBD1; V: TRBV27; J: TRBJ2-7; CDR3: CASSWTGGMREQYF; DNA: TGTGCCAGCAGTTGGACAGGGGGTATGAGGGAGCAGTACTTC
size: few; D: -; V: TRBV20-1; J: TRBJ2-3; CDR3: CSFKGAVGDTQYF; DNA: TGCAGTTTTAAAGGGGCGGTTGGAGATACGCAGTATTTT
size: few; D: TRBD2; V: TRBV6-1; J: TRBJ2-3; CDR3: CASLNGRFRTDTQYF; DNA: TGTGCCAGCCTAAACGGGAGGTTCCGCACAGATACGCAGTATTTT
size: -; D: -; V: TRBV10-3; J: TRBJ2-1; CDR3: CAAGSYNEQFF; DNA: TGTGCCGCCGGATCCTACAATGAGCAGTTCTTC
size: -; D: TRBD1; V: TRBV6-1; J: TRBJ2-7; CDR3: CASKFTGTDPYEQYF; DNA: TGTGCCAGTAAATTTACCGGGACAGACCCCTACGAGCAGTACTTC
size: -; D: -; V: TRBV7-2; J: TRBJ1-2; CDR3: CASSFYNYGYTF; DNA: TGTGCCAGCAGCTTTTATAACTATGGCTACACCTTC
size: few; D: TRBD2; V: TRBV5-1; J: TRBJ2-7; CDR3: CASRVAGGSSYEQYF; DNA: TGCGCCAGCAGAGTAGCGGGGGGGAGCTCCTACGAGCAGTACTTC
size: few; D: -; V: TRBV7-9; J: TRBJ1-1; CDR3: CASSYPLGGQDTEAFF; DNA: TGTGCCAGCAGCTACCCTCTCGGAGGTCAGGACACTGAAGCTTTCTTT
size: few; D: -; V: TRBV6-4; J: TRBJ2-7; CDR3: CASSPPLRYEQYF; DNA: TGTGCCAGCAGCCCCCCCCTCCGATACGAGCAGTACTTC
size: -; D: -; V: TRBV5-1; J: TRBJ2-7; CDR3: CASSPGPPAGEQYF; DNA: TGCGCCAGCAGCCCGGGCCCTCCTGCAGGCGAGCAGTACTTC
size: -; D: -; V: TRBV20-1; J: TRBJ2-5; CDR3: CSATRGTGSVQETQYF; DNA: TGCAGTGCTACCCGAGGAACAGGGAGTGTCCAAGAGACCCAGTACTTC
size: -; D: TRBD1; V: TRBV11-1; J: TRBJ1-2; CDR3: CASSSRTPRDRGFYGYTF; DNA: TGTGCCAGCAGCTCAAGGACACCTAGGGACAGGGGCTTCTATGGCTACACCTTC
size: -; D: -; V: TRBV7-3; J: TRBJ2-2; CDR3: CASRFGQTGELFF; DNA: TGTGCCAGCAGATTTGGACAGACCGGGGAGCTGTTTTTT
size: few; D: TRBD2; V: TRBV18; J: TRBJ2-3; CDR3: CASSTTSVITDTQYF; DNA: TGTGCCAGCTCAACGACTAGCGTCATCACAGATACGCAGTATTTT
size: -; D: -; V: TRBV2; J: TRBJ1-1; CDR3: CASSVLTNTEAFF; DNA: TGTGCCAGCAGTGTTCTTACGAACACTGAAGCTTTCTTT
size: few; D: -; V: TRBV15; J: TRBJ2-2; CDR3: CATSRQGTTGELFF; DNA: TGTGCCACCAGCAGACAGGGGACCACCGGGGAGCTGTTTTTT
size: -; D: -; V: TRBV15; J: TRBJ2-3; CDR3: CATSRDLGVRGGAADTQYF; DNA: TGTGCCACCAGCAGAGATTTAGGGGTCCGTGGGGGGGCAGCAGATACGCAGTATTTT
size: -; D: TRBD2; V: TRBV3-1; J: TRBJ2-1; CDR3: CASSQDLASGGIDEQFF; DNA: TGTGCCAGCAGCCAAGATTTGGCTAGCGGGGGGATCGATGAGCAGTTCTTC
size: few; D: -; V: TRBV5-8; J: TRBJ1-2; CDR3: CASSGDSLSPYGYTF; DNA: TGTGCCAGCAGCGGCGACAGCCTGTCCCCCTATGGCTACACCTTC
size: few; D: -; V: TRBV27; J: TRBJ2-1; CDR3: CARNNEQFF; DNA: TGTGCCAGAAACAATGAGCAGTTCTTC
size: many; D: -; V: TRBV12-3/TRBV12-4; J: TRBJ2-5; CDR3: CASSLWGQETQYF; DNA: TGTGCCAGCAGTTTATGGGGTCAAGAGACCCAGTACTTC
size: -; D: -; V: TRBV3-1; J: TRBJ2-1; CDR3: CASSSSPGGQFF; DNA: TGTGCCAGCAGCTCCAGTCCGGGTGGGCAGTTCTTC
size: -; D: TRBD2; V: TRBV7-2; J: TRBJ2-1; CDR3: CASSLARLLAGGEWEQFF; DNA: TGTGCCAGCAGCTTAGCCCGACTCCTAGCGGGGGGAGAATGGGAGCAGTTCTTC
size: many; D: -; V: TRBV12-3/TRBV12-4; J: TRBJ2-5; CDR3: CASSLYETQYF; DNA: TGTGCCAGCAGCTTATATGAGACCCAGTACTTC
size: few; D: -; V: TRBV20-1; J: TRBJ1-1; CDR3: CSARETGSQTEAFF; DNA: TGCAGTGCTAGAGAAACAGGGAGTCAAACTGAAGCTTTCTTT
size: -; D: -; V: TRBV5-6; J: TRBJ2-1; CDR3: CASSLGRANEQFF; DNA: TGTGCCAGCAGCTTGGGAAGGGCGAATGAGCAGTTCTTC
size: -; D: TRBD1; V: TRBV20-1; J: TRBJ1-2; CDR3: CSARDGQGVGYTF; DNA: TGCAGTGCTAGAGATGGTCAGGGGGTCGGCTACACCTTC
size: -; D: -; V: TRBV18; J: TRBJ2-7; CDR3: CASSPDTRLTVQYF; DNA: TGTGCCAGCTCACCGGACACTCGATTGACGGTGCAGTACTTC
size: -; D: TRBD1; V: TRBV29-1; J: TRBJ1-2; CDR3: CSVERGQGAYSPGYTF; DNA: TGCAGCGTTGAACGGGGACAGGGGGCCTACTCCCCGGGCTACACCTTC
size: many; D: -; V: TRBV10-1; J: TRBJ2-3; CDR3: CASCRKGSDTQYF; DNA: TGCGCCAGCTGTAGGAAGGGATCAGATACGCAGTATTTT
size: -; D: TRBD2; V: TRBV11-2; J: TRBJ2-1; CDR3: CASSQGPTIAGGHNEQFF; DNA: TGTGCCAGCAGTCAGGGACCAACTATAGCGGGAGGCCACAATGAGCAGTTCTTC
size: few; D: -; V: TRBV5-1; J: TRBJ1-1; CDR3: CASSFRPMNTEAFF; DNA: TGCGCCAGCAGCTTTAGGCCCATGAACACTGAAGCTTTCTTT
size: few; D: TRBD2; V: TRBV4-3; J: TRBJ2-3; CDR3: CASSQAIAGATDTQYF; DNA: TGCGCCAGCAGCCAGGCCATAGCGGGAGCTACAGATACGCAGTATTTT
size: many; D: -; V: TRBV4-3; J: TRBJ2-2; CDR3: CASSPRPAGELFF; DNA: TGCGCCAGCAGCCCCCGACCGGCCGGGGAGCTGTTTTTT
size: -; D: -; V: TRBV5-1; J: TRBJ2-6; CDR3: CASSQTYRVNSGANVLTF; DNA: TGCGCCAGCAGCCAGACCTACAGGGTCAACTCTGGGGCCAACGTCCTGACTTTC
size: -; D: TRBD1; V: TRBV27; J: TRBJ1-2; CDR3: CASSLEGQPNYGYTF; DNA: TGTGCCAGCAGTTTAGAGGGACAGCCTAACTATGGCTACACCTTC
size: -; D: -; V: TRBV12-3/TRBV12-4; J: TRBJ2-1; CDR3: CASSLGATLARGEQFF; DNA: TGTGCCAGCAGTTTAGGTGCGACCCTGGCAAGGGGTGAGCAGTTCTTC
size: few; D: -; V: TRBV12-3/TRBV12-4; J: TRBJ2-3; CDR3: CASTPEKTDTQYF; DNA: TGTGCCAGCACCCCGGAAAAAACAGATACGCAGTATTTT
size: -; D: -; V: TRBV11-2; J: TRBJ2-4; CDR3: CASSLSGVQNIQYF; DNA: TGTGCCAGCAGCTTATCGGGGGTCCAAAACATTCAGTACTTC
size: -; D: -; V: TRBV20-1; J: TRBJ1-3; CDR3: CSAQRGGGVNTIYF; DNA: TGCAGTGCCCAGAGGGGTGGCGGGGTAAACACCATATATTTT
size: -; D: -; V: TRBV12-3/TRBV12-4; J: TRBJ2-1; CDR3: CASGTRTRGQFF; DNA: TGTGCCAGCGGAACCCGGACCCGGGGGCAGTTCTTC
size: few; D: TRBD2; V: TRBV6-2/TRBV6-3; J: TRBJ2-3; CDR3: CASRPWAGAGDTQYF; DNA: TGTGCCAGCAGGCCTTGGGCGGGAGCTGGGGATACGCAGTATTTT
size: few; D: -; V: TRBV7-8; J: TRBJ2-5; CDR3: CASSFSRIQETQYF; DNA: TGTGCCAGCAGCTTTTCCCGAATCCAAGAGACCCAGTACTTC
size: few; D: -; V: TRBV20-1; J: TRBJ1-2; CDR3: CSARDDREYGYTF; DNA: TGCAGTGCTAGAGATGACAGAGAGTATGGCTACACCTTC
size: -; D: -; V: TRBV6-1; J: TRBJ1-1; CDR3: CASRPTPGTLENTEAFF; DNA: TGTGCCAGCAGACCCACCCCAGGGACACTCGAGAACACTGAAGCTTTCTTT
size: few; D: TRBD1; V: TRBV19; J: TRBJ2-2; CDR3: CASLGQGDGELFF; DNA: TGTGCCAGTTTGGGACAGGGTGACGGGGAGCTGTTTTTT
size: -; D: -; V: TRBV27; J: TRBJ1-2; CDR3: CASSSGRGNGGYTF; DNA: TGTGCCAGCAGTTCCGGCCGGGGCAACGGGGGCTACACCTTC
size: few; D: TRBD1; V: TRBV7-9; J: TRBJ1-1; CDR3: CASSGLRGLWNTEAFF; DNA: TGTGCCAGCAGCGGCCTCAGGGGGCTATGGAACACTGAAGCTTTCTTT
size: -; D: -; V: TRBV24-1; J: TRBJ2-2; CDR3: CATSDPPPGSGELFF; DNA: TGTGCCACCAGTGACCCTCCCCCAGGGTCCGGGGAGCTGTTTTTT
size: -; D: TRBD2; V: TRBV7-2; J: TRBJ2-7; CDR3: CASSPGTISSEQYF; DNA: TGTGCCAGCAGCCCCGGGACTATATCCTCCGAGCAGTACTTC
size: -; D: -; V: TRBV27; J: TRBJ2-5; CDR3: CASSINREGTQYF; DNA: TGTGCCAGCAGTATTAACAGGGAGGGGACCCAGTACTTC
size: many; D: -; V: TRBV5-1; J: TRBJ1-1; CDR3: CASSLKGGGTEAFF; DNA: TGCGCCAGCAGCTTGAAGGGCGGTGGCACTGAAGCTTTCTTT